These 20 T cell receptor beta chains came from one sample sequenced in a study of blood T cells in healthy people across ages. The authors ran a second PCR of 7 to 11 cycles using a sample-barcoded 5' primer and a J-beta primer mix. Each CDR3 protein gets one entry after TCRdb re-called the 5' RACE reads with MiXCR. This sample has approximately 900,000 distinct CDR3 sequences, with roughly 28% found just once. This sample was also put to use in a study of T cells of mothers and their children.

The source material was blood. The receptors originated from a woman aged 40 to 49 in good health.

This clonotype came up many times. The chain carries TRBV20-1 and TRBJ2-7; 7 bases align to TRBD2. V lost 3 bases and J lost 3; bases outside the gene matches: 5. The CDR3 extends over 13 amino acids. In germline, CDR1 is DFQATT, CDR2 SNEGSKA (reference sequence). CDR3 DNA sequence: TGCAGTGCTAGGCAGGGCGGGGGCTACGAGCAGTACTTC. It translates to CSARQGGGYEQYF.

This sequence joins TRBV7-9 and TRBJ1-2; D is unclear. The CDR3 totals 12 residues. V was clipped by 5 bases and J by 6 bases, with 10 bases between them. In germline, CDR1 is SEHNR, CDR2 FQNEAQ (reference sequence). CDR3 amino acids: CASSPIGNGYTF. Written as DNA, the CDR3 is TGTGCCAGCAGCCCTATAGGGAATGGCTACACCTTC.

The chain combines TRBV28 with TRBJ2-3, with a weak D call TRBD2 (5 bases). Trimming shortened V by 10 bases and J by 3 bases, and 14 bases separated the two germline ends. CDR1 and CDR2 (germline): MDHEN, SYDVKM. The CDR3 has 13 residues. CDR3 DNA sequence: TGTGCCACAACTGGAGCGGCTACAGATACGCAGTATTTT. Translating it yields CATTGAATDTQYF.

This chain joins TRBV6-5 and TRBJ1-2, with TRBD1 matching 11 bases. Trimming at V came to 6 bases and at J to 5 bases, leaving 8 bases not matched to a gene. The CDR3 spans 15 residues. Germline V lookup: CDR1 MNHEY, CDR2 SVGAGI. The CDR3 DNA reads as TGTGCCAGCAGCAAAAGGACAGGGGGCCCTTATGGCTACACCTTC. Its protein is CASSKRTGGPYGYTF.

In this sample, this clonotype turned up a few times. This chain connects TRBV28 to TRBJ1-6; the D is unclear. V shed 10 bases and J shed 3 bases, with 16 bases lying between them. CDR3 length equals 15 residues. Per germline, CDR1 MDHEN and CDR2 SYDVKM. The CDR3, as DNA: TGTGCCACTTCGGACGGGGTTCGCTATAATTCACCCCTCCACTTT. It is translated as CATSDGVRYNSPLHF.

This clonotype was observed a few times. The rearrangement joins TRBV5-4 to TRBJ1-1; TRBD1 might be the D (5 bases). The CDR3 is made up of 12 amino acids. Germline CDR1 and CDR2: SGHNT and YYREEE (reference sequence). The V end lost 4 bases, the J end lost 6 bases, and 10 bases lay between the germline ends. CDR3 in DNA: TGTGCCAGCAGCCCCGAGGGGTCTGAAGCTTTCTTT. This translates into CASSPEGSEAFF.

A note on this clonotype: This could be a read error, since a much larger clone is one nucleotide away. The V and J genes are TRBV12-3 or TRBV12-4 and TRBJ2-7; tentative D call: TRBD1 (6 bases). The CDR3 sequence is 15 residues long. Trimming pared 0 bases from V and 0 bases from J, leaving 9 bases between. CDR3 sequence reads: CASSLAQGTSYEQYF. CDR3 coding DNA: TGTGCCAGCAGTTTAGCCCAGGGGACCTCCTACGAGCAGTACTTC.

Ten or more counts support this clonotype. The chain uses TRBV29-1 and TRBJ1-2; a weak D match, TRBD1 (5 bases). CDR3 length: 11 residues. CDR1 is SQVTM, CDR2 ANQGSEA, per germline. V gave up 3 bases and J gave up 8 bases, with 10 bases separating them. In nucleotides, the CDR3 is TGCAGCGTTGAGGGGACGTGGGGCTACACCTTC. Amino acid sequence: CSVEGTWGYTF.

The chain combines TRBV27 with TRBJ2-5; perhaps TRBD2 as D (6 bases). Looked up from germline, CDR1 is MNHEY and CDR2 is SMNVEV (reference sequence). Trimming took 4 bases from V and 7 from J, leaving 19 bases between them. This CDR3 spans 15 amino acids. The CDR3 coding sequence is TGTGCCAGCAGTTCAGTACTAGCAGGGCTAAGGACCCAGTACTTC. It codes for CASSSVLAGLRTQYF.

Worth noting for this clonotype: This could be a read error, since a much larger clone is one nucleotide away. V is TRBV7-9 and J is TRBJ2-7; no clear D. From germline, CDR1 is SEHNR and CDR2 FQNEAQ (reference sequence). CDR3 length: 12 amino acids. Trimming removed 5 bases at V and 3 bases at J, with 8 bases between. The chain's CDR3 is CASSPVIYEQYF. CDR3 nucleotide sequence: TGTGCCAGCAGCCCTGTAATCTACGAGCAGTACTTC.

A word on this clonotype: Given a much more abundant clone one base away, this may be a read error. This chain connects TRBV18 to TRBJ2-3, with a tentative D call TRBD2 (6 bases). CDR3 length: 14 residues. Germline loops: CDR1 KGHSH, CDR2 LQKENI. The CDR3 DNA reads as TGTGCCAGCTCACTGCAGGGACTCACAGATATGCAGTATTTT. This gives the protein CASSLQGLTDMQYF.

The chain recombines TRBV19 with TRBJ1-2; D is possibly TRBD1 (5 bases). The CDR3 loop spans 13 amino acids. Germline lookup yields CDR1 LNHDA and CDR2 SQIVND (reference sequence). The V gene lost 5 bases and the J gene lost 4 bases, with 11 bases spanning the gap. CDR3 DNA sequence: TGTGCCAGTAGTCCAAATGGGGGCTATGGCTACACCTTC. It codes for CASSPNGGYGYTF.

For this clonotype: A read error may account for a junction end that differs from germline. V is TRBV4-1 and J is TRBJ2-3, with 8 bases fitting TRBD1. The germline gives CDR1 MGHRA, CDR2 YSYEKL. The length of the CDR3 is 19 residues. As DNA, the CDR3 is TGCGCCAGCAGCCAAGAAGGCTTCAAGGACAGGGTGTGGACAGATACGCGGTATTTT. It translates to CASSQEGFKDRVWTDTRYF.

This chain uses TRBV7-3 with TRBJ1-1, with D unclear. The CDR3 sequence is 15 residues long. The V and J ends lost 2 bases and 1 base respectively, with 11 bases between them. Germline-derived CDR1 and CDR2 are SGHTA and FQGTGA. CDR3 DNA sequence: TGTGCCAGCAGCTTAGAGTCGGACTCGAACACTGAAGCTTTCTTT. It is translated as CASSLESDSNTEAFF.

This clonotype was counted once. The chain carries TRBV9 and TRBJ2-1; TRBD1 matches at 7 bases. CDR3 length: 16 amino acids. The V and J ends lost 0 bases and 7 bases, in that order; junction bases with no gene match: 10. Per germline, CDR1 SGDLS and CDR2 YYNGEE. The CDR3: CASSVAWRQGMNEQFF. The DNA of the CDR3 is TGTGCCAGCAGCGTAGCGTGGCGACAGGGTATGAATGAGCAGTTCTTC.

This clonotype showed up many times. This chain joins TRBV29-1 and TRBJ1-1; D call uncertain. V was clipped by 7 bases and J by 2 bases, with 14 bases between them. The CDR3 contains 13 residues. Germline lookup yields CDR1 SQVTM and CDR2 ANQGSEA. CDR3 sequence (DNA): TGCAGCGCCGGATTAAACCCCAACACTGAAGCTTTCTTT. It specifies CSAGLNPNTEAFF.

To note about this clonotype: A single base separates this from a much larger clone, so it may be a read error. The chain carries TRBV28 and TRBJ2-5; D possibly corresponds to TRBD1 (6 bases). The CDR3 is 16 amino acids. Germline CDR1 is MDHEN and CDR2 is SYDVKM. The CDR3 protein is CASSLPQGQRQGTQYF. The CDR3 DNA is TGTGCCAGCAGTTTACCTCAGGGGCAGAGACAAGGGACCCAGTACTTC.

This chain connects TRBV4-3 to TRBJ2-7; 7 bases align to TRBD2. The CDR3 spans 17 residues. Germline V gives CDR1 LGHNA, CDR2 YSLEER. The V segment lost 4 bases and the J segment 0 bases; nucleotides outside the gene matches: 12. CDR3 nucleotides: TGCGCCAGCAGCCCGGGACTACCTGATGGAAGCTCCTACGAGCAGTACTTC. This translates into CASSPGLPDGSSYEQYF.

This clonotype was observed once. The rearrangement links TRBV6-2 or TRBV6-3 to TRBJ2-5; weak D call: TRBD2 (7 bases). Germline V gene sequence: CDR1 MNHEY, CDR2 SVGEGT. This CDR3 contains 16 residues. Trimming cost V 6 bases and J 2 bases, with 19 bases left between them. The CDR3 DNA is TGTGCCAGCAGCCTCTGGGGGGGCAGCTTACAAGAGACCCAGTACTTC. Its protein is CASSLWGGSLQETQYF.

For this clonotype: One junction end disagrees with the germline gene, perhaps due to a read error. The V call is TRBV27, the J call TRBJ2-3, with D hard to call. Germline V lookup: CDR1 MNHEY, CDR2 SMNVEV (reference sequence). The CDR3 spans 12 residues. The CDR3 loop is CANSLLGDTQYF. Written as DNA, the CDR3 is TGTGCCAACAGTTTACTGGGAGATACGCAGTATTTT.